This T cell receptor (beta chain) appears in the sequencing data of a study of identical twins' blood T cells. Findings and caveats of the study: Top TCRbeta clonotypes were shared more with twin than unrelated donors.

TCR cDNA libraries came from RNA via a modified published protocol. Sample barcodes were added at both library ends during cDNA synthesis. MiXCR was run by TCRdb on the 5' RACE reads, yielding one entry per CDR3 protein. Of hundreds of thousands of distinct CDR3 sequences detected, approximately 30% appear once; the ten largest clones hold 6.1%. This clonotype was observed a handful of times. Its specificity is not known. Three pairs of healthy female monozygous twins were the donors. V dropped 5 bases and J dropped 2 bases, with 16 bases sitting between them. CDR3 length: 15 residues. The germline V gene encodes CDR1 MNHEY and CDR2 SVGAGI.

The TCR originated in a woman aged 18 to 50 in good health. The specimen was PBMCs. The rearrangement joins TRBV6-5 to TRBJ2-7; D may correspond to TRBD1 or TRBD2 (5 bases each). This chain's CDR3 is CASSRDGLETYEQYF. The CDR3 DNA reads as TGTGCCAGCAGTAGGGACGGTCTGGAGACCTACGAGCAGTACTTC.